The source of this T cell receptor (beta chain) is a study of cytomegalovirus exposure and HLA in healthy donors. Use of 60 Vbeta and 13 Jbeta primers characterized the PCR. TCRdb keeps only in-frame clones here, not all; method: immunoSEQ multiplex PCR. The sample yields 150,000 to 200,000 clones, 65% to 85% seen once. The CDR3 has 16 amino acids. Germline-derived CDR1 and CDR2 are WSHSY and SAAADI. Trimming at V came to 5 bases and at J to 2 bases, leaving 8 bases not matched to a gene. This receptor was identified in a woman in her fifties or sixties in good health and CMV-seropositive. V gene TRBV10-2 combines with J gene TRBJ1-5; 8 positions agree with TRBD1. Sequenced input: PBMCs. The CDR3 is CASSPTGVNGNQPQHF. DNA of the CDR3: TGCGCCAGCAGTCCGACAGGGGTTAACGGCAATCAGCCCCAGCATTTT.